This T cell receptor (beta chain) was found in a study of Graves' ophthalmopathy and Graves' hyperthyroidism. Study as a whole: The collection of peripheral blood took place at initial diagnosis, before any treatment. General observations from the study: Blood samples also showed most expanded thyroid clonotypes exceeding 0.001 frequency.

This clonotype has at least ten counts. Its target is unknown. CDR3 length equals 14 residues. With 8 bases removed from V and 1 base from J, the gap between germline ends came to 14 bases. Germline loops: CDR1 LNHNV, CDR2 YYDKDF (reference sequence). Aged 18 to 65, hyperthyroidism patients had new diagnoses of under 2 months' duration. Scientists amplified the TCR beta CDR3 regions from RNA transcripts. HTBI-primed RT-PCR formed the first round, and a multiplex PCR formed the second. TCRdb called the multiplex PCR reads again in MiXCR, with one record for every CDR3 protein. Here the sample spans more than 300,000 distinct CDR3 sequences, approximately 15% being singletons.

The sequence derives from a woman aged 18 to 35 with stable Graves' hyperthyroidism. The chain combines TRBV15 with TRBJ1-1, with D tentatively TRBD1 (6 bases). Sample: peripheral blood. In DNA, the CDR3 is TGTGCCACCGGAGGTCCAGGGGAGAACACTGAAGCTTTCTTT. It is translated as CATGGPGENTEAFF.